These 2 T cell receptor beta chains share one sample of origin, sequenced in a study of immune evolution from preneoplasia to lung adenocarcinoma. Profiling relied on immunoSEQ multiplex PCR, and the TCRdb table lists in-frame clones only, not all of them. Among some 4,900 clones listed, about 77% were seen once. The specimen sequenced was FFPE minimally invasive lung adenocarcinoma tissue. These TCRs come from a person aged 65 to 85 with lung adenocarcinoma.

This chain links TRBV4-1 with TRBJ2-5; 12 bases line up with TRBD2. Germline CDR1 MGHRA, CDR2 YSYEKL. CDR3 length: 17 amino acids. V dropped 4 bases and J dropped 4; count of bases not matched to a gene: 10. CDR3 in amino acids: CASSPRLAGVMRETQYF. Written as DNA, the CDR3 is TGCGCCAGCAGCCCCCGACTAGCGGGAGTAATGAGAGAGACCCAGTACTTC.

The CDR3 sequence: CSAGTASTYEQYF. For the CDR3, the DNA is TGCAGCGCTGGGACGGCATCTACCTACGAGCAGTACTTC. V usage is TRBV29-1 and J usage is TRBJ2-7; D tentatively reads TRBD1 or TRBD2 (5 bases each). Deletions cut 7 bases from V and 2 bases from J, with 15 bases between. This CDR3 has 13 residues. Germline CDR1 and CDR2: SQVTM and ANQGSEA.